The 26 T cell receptor beta chains below come from one sample, sequenced in a study of CD8 T cells in ankylosing spondylitis. TCRdb fed the 5' RACE reads into MiXCR, producing one record per CDR3 protein. The table includes nearly 350,000 distinct CDR3 sequences, around 15% detected once. The source material was blood, either unsorted or a sorted T cell fraction (not recorded which). These receptors were obtained from a male donor with ankylosing spondylitis or in good health (not recorded which).

This clonotype has a handful of counts. The chain joins TRBV20-1 to TRBJ2-5, with 7 nucleotides matching TRBD2. Losses at the gene ends were 4 bases for V and 1 base for J; bases not matched to a gene: 3. CDR3 size: 13 residues. CDR1 and CDR2 (germline): DFQATT, SNEGSKA (reference sequence). CDR3 sequence reads: CSAMGLFQETQYF. DNA of the CDR3: TGCAGTGCTATGGGACTATTCCAAGAGACCCAGTACTTC.

The V gene is TRBV29-1, the J gene TRBJ2-1; D is uncertain. The V gene's germline CDR1 is SQVTM and CDR2 ANQGSEA. The V end lost 7 bases, the J end lost 5 bases, and 12 bases lay between the germline ends. The CDR3 sequence is 12 residues long. CDR3 sequence reads: CSAVKLDNEQFF. CDR3 nucleotides: TGCAGCGCCGTAAAACTTGACAATGAGCAGTTCTTC.

This rearrangement joins TRBV7-8 to TRBJ2-3; TRBD1 is a possible D gene (7 bases). There are 14 residues in the CDR3. V shed 7 bases and J shed 3 bases, with 14 bases lying between them. Germline V gene lookup returns CDR1 SGHVS and CDR2 FQNEAQ. The CDR3 protein is CASTRETGTDTQYF. CDR3 bases: TGTGCCAGCACCCGGGAGACAGGGACAGATACGCAGTATTTT.

The chain couples TRBV18 to TRBJ2-7, with TRBD2 matching 9 bases. Germline CDR1 reads KGHSH; CDR2 reads LQKENI. The V gene end was trimmed by 0 bases and the J gene end by 0 bases; junction bases not matched to a gene: 3. CDR3 size: 16 residues. The CDR3 nucleotides are TGTGCCAGCTCACCACCTAATAGCGGGAGCTCCTACGAGCAGTACTTC. Amino acid sequence: CASSPPNSGSSYEQYF.

The J gene is TRBJ2-1, the V gene TRBV3-1; D is unresolved. Germline assignment: CDR1 LGHDT and CDR2 YNNKEL (reference sequence). The CDR3 length is 17 residues. Trimming pared 4 bases from V and 0 bases from J, leaving 16 bases between. CDR3 amino acids: CASSPRYSAFSYNEQFF. The CDR3, as DNA: TGTGCCAGCAGCCCAAGGTACTCGGCTTTCTCCTACAATGAGCAGTTCTTC.

This clonotype turned up a few times. The chain uses TRBV15 and TRBJ2-3; TRBD2 matches 7 bases. The CDR3 is made up of 16 amino acids. Trimming removed 3 bases from V and 4 bases from J; junction bases left unmatched: 10. The germline CDR1 and CDR2 sequences are LNHNV and YYDKDF (reference sequence). CDR3 residues: CATSSRRTGGSDTQYF. DNA for the CDR3: TGTGCCACCAGCAGCCGGAGAACGGGAGGCTCAGATACGCAGTATTTT.

V and J are TRBV7-8 and TRBJ2-2; 9 bases fit TRBD1. CDR1 and CDR2 from the germline V gene are SGHVS and FQNEAQ. The CDR3 totals 15 residues. Unmatched junction bases numbered 11, after V lost 6 bases and J lost 9 bases. The CDR3 DNA reads as TGTGCCAGCAGGCGAGAACAGGGGGCGTTAAGGGAGCTGTTTTTT. It is translated as CASRREQGALRELFF.

The chain carries TRBV20-1 and TRBJ2-2; the D gene is possibly TRBD2 (6 bases). Germline loops: CDR1 DFQATT, CDR2 SNEGSKA (reference sequence). V was pared by 4 bases and J by 4 bases, with 13 bases between. The length of the CDR3 is 14 residues. CDR3 DNA: TGCAGTGCTACCCGGGGACTTCGCACCGGGGAGCTGTTTTTT. Amino acids: CSATRGLRTGELFF.

V gene TRBV6-1 combines with J gene TRBJ1-1; a weak D match, TRBD1 (5 bases). Germline CDR1 and CDR2: MNHNS and SASEGT. There are 13 residues in the CDR3. Between the trimmed V and J ends, which lost 1 base and 3 bases, there was a span of 6 bases. The CDR3 region is CASSEGQHTEAFF. Written as DNA, the CDR3 is TGTGCCAGCAGTGAAGGACAGCACACTGAAGCTTTCTTT.

This rearrangement joins TRBV11-2 to TRBJ1-3; no firm D call. Trimming pared 0 bases from V and 1 base from J, leaving 7 bases between. The germline CDR1 and CDR2 sequences are SGHAT and FQNNGV. CDR3 length: 15 residues. The CDR3 DNA reads as TGTGCCAGCAGCTTAGAATTGGGGTCTGGAAACACCATATATTTT. Residues: CASSLELGSGNTIYF.

This clonotype was found many times. J is TRBJ2-5 and V is TRBV5-1; D not certain. The length of the CDR3 is 12 residues. The germline CDR1 and CDR2 sequences are SGHRS and YFSETQ. Trimming removed 0 bases from V and 0 bases from J, with 0 bases in between. The CDR3 DNA reads TGCGCCAGCAGCTTGGACCAAGAGACCCAGTACTTC. Translation gives CASSLDQETQYF.

This clonotype was found a few times. The chain uses TRBV4-1 and TRBJ2-2; possibly TRBD1 for D (5 bases). V lost 1 base to trimming and J lost 7 bases, with 19 bases between them. This CDR3 is 17 amino acids long. Germline CDR1 reads MGHRA; CDR2 reads YSYEKL. The CDR3 nucleotides read TGCGCCAGCAGCCAAGGGTCTGTTTTCAGGGTGCACGGGGAGCTGTTTTTT. It is translated as CASSQGSVFRVHGELFF.

This clonotype was seen ten or more times. V is TRBV6-1 and J is TRBJ2-2; D is unclear. From germline, CDR1 is MNHNS and CDR2 SASEGT. V was cut by 7 bases and J by 2 bases, with 14 bases left in between. The CDR3 consists of 15 residues. CDR3 in DNA: TGTGCCAGCACTGGAGAAGTAGCAAACACCGGGGAGCTGTTTTTT. Encoded protein: CASTGEVANTGELFF.

The CDR3 DNA sequence: TGCAGTGCTGTGGACAGAGCGAACACCGGGGAGCTGTTTTTT. Amino acid sequence: CSAVDRANTGELFF. The chain has TRBV20-1 and TRBJ2-2; tentative D call: TRBD1 (6 bases). Germline CDR1 reads DFQATT; CDR2 reads SNEGSKA (reference sequence). The V end was cut by 5 bases, the J end by 0 bases, with 10 bases between. The CDR3 runs 14 residues.

CDR3 DNA: TGCAGTGCTAGTTCCAGGGGCTACGAGCAGTACTTC. It yields the protein CSASSRGYEQYF. The chain joins TRBV20-1 to TRBJ2-7, with D perhaps matching TRBD1 (6 bases). Germline CDR1 is DFQATT and CDR2 is SNEGSKA (reference sequence). This CDR3 spans 12 amino acids. The V and J ends lost 3 bases and 3 bases respectively, with 9 bases between them.

The chain is built from TRBV2 and TRBJ1-1; D might be TRBD1 (6 bases). Trimming shortened V by 7 bases and J by 2 bases, and 11 bases separated the two germline ends. The CDR3 contains 13 residues. Germline-derived CDR1 and CDR2 are SNHLY and FYNNEI. For the CDR3, the DNA is TGTGCCAGCAAAGACAGGTTCAACACTGAAGCTTTCTTT. Translation gives CASKDRFNTEAFF.

J is TRBJ2-3 and V is TRBV11-2; D is unclear. CDR1 and CDR2 from the germline V gene are SGHAT and FQNNGV. The germline V and J ends were trimmed by 1 base and 2 bases, with 10 bases remaining between them. This CDR3 spans 15 amino acids. CDR3 sequence: CASSLVSHSTDTQYF. DNA of the CDR3: TGTGCCAGCAGCTTAGTATCACACTCCACAGATACGCAGTATTTT. The full variable domain, its missing parts supplied by reference TRBV11-2 and TRBJ2-3, is EAGVAQSPRYKIIEKRQSVAFWCNPISGHATLYWYQQILGQGPKLLIQFQNNGVVDDSQLPKDRFSAERLKGVDSTLKIQPAKLEDSAVYLCASSLVSHSTDTQYFGPGTRLTVL.

The rearrangement links TRBV29-1 to TRBJ2-1; possible D gene TRBD2, 5 bases. With 3 bases removed from V and 0 bases from J, the gap between germline ends came to 9 bases. The CDR3 covers 14 residues. Germline lookup yields CDR1 SQVTM and CDR2 ANQGSEA. DNA of the CDR3: TGCAGCGTTGATGTGGGGAGCTCCTACAATGAGCAGTTCTTC. This encodes CSVDVGSSYNEQFF.

The table lists this clonotype with many counts. The J gene is TRBJ1-1, the V gene TRBV6-5; D not resolved. Germline V gene sequence: CDR1 MNHEY, CDR2 SVGAGI. There are 11 residues in the CDR3. V was trimmed by 6 bases and J by 1 base, leaving 3 bases between them. The CDR3 here is CASSRNTEAFF. The CDR3 bases are TGTGCCAGCAGCCGGAACACTGAAGCTTTCTTT.

This clonotype was counted only a few times. This chain connects TRBV5-1 to TRBJ2-1; 10 bases are shared with TRBD2. There are 15 residues in the CDR3. CDR1 SGHRS and CDR2 YFSETQ come from the germline V gene. V trimming: 4 bases; J trimming: 5 bases; junction bases outside the gene matches: 6. The CDR3: CASSHTSGADNEQFF. CDR3 bases: TGCGCCAGCAGCCACACTAGCGGGGCCGACAATGAGCAGTTCTTC.

The V gene is TRBV6-5, the J gene TRBJ2-7, with 11 positions matching TRBD2. With 7 bases clipped from V and 7 bases from J, the junction kept 12 bases outside the gene matches. The germline V gene encodes CDR1 MNHEY and CDR2 SVGAGI. The CDR3 runs 15 residues. The CDR3 here is CASTPRASGRWEQYF. The CDR3 DNA is TGTGCCAGCACCCCTCGGGCTAGCGGGAGGTGGGAGCAGTACTTC.

A remark on this clonotype: At one end, the junction sequence differs from germline, possibly due to a read error. The rearrangement links TRBV12-3 or TRBV12-4 to TRBJ2-3; 12 positions match TRBD2. This CDR3 contains 19 residues. CDR3 DNA sequence: TGTGCCATCAGTTTCCGATCGACTAGCGGGGGTCCTTCGGCAGATACGCAGTATTTT. Amino acids: CAISFRSTSGGPSADTQYF.

This clonotype was counted at least ten times. The gene calls are TRBV10-2 and TRBJ2-2; 10 positions agree with TRBD2. Unmatched junction bases numbered 4, after V lost 4 bases and J lost 2 bases. Germline V gene data show CDR1 as WSHSY and CDR2 as SAAADI. The CDR3 totals 16 residues. The CDR3 sequence is CASSVRTSGNTGELFF. In DNA form, the CDR3 reads TGCGCCAGCAGTGTTCGGACTAGCGGTAACACCGGGGAGCTGTTTTTT.

This clonotype was counted between two and nine times. The V call is TRBV4-2, the J call TRBJ2-3, with 10 nucleotides matching TRBD2. Germline V lookup: CDR1 LGHNA, CDR2 YNFKEQ. The CDR3 sequence is 15 residues long. The V segment lost 5 bases and the J segment 2 bases; nucleotides outside the gene matches: 4. The DNA of the CDR3 is TGTGCCAGCAGCGCTAGCGGGGGTCTCACAGATACGCAGTATTTT. This sequence encodes CASSASGGLTDTQYF.

This clonotype has at least ten counts. V usage is TRBV6-2 or TRBV6-3 and J usage is TRBJ2-7; 9 bases align to TRBD2. The germline gives CDR1 MNHEY, CDR2 SVGEGT. V lost 4 bases and J lost 2; bases outside the gene matches: 6. This CDR3 has 15 residues. The CDR3 sequence: CASSSLAGGTYEQYF. DNA of the CDR3: TGTGCCAGCAGTTCACTAGCGGGCGGCACCTACGAGCAGTACTTC.

This chain links TRBV3-1 with TRBJ2-6, with 10 bases fitting TRBD1. CDR3 length: 20 residues. V was pared by 1 base and J by 3 bases, with 12 bases of the junction left unmatched. Germline lookup yields CDR1 LGHDT and CDR2 YNNKEL (reference sequence). The CDR3 sequence is CASSQVQPGQGTYGANVLTF. The CDR3 coding sequence is TGTGCCAGCAGCCAAGTGCAACCGGGACAGGGGACATATGGGGCCAACGTCCTGACTTTC. The whole variable domain, filled in from reference TRBV3-1 and TRBJ2-6, reads DTAVSQTPKYLVTQMGNDKSIKCEQNLGHDTMYWYKQDSKKFLKIMFSYNNKELIINETVPNRFSPKSPDKAHLNLHINSLELGDSAVYFCASSQVQPGQGTYGANVLTFGAGSRLTVL.